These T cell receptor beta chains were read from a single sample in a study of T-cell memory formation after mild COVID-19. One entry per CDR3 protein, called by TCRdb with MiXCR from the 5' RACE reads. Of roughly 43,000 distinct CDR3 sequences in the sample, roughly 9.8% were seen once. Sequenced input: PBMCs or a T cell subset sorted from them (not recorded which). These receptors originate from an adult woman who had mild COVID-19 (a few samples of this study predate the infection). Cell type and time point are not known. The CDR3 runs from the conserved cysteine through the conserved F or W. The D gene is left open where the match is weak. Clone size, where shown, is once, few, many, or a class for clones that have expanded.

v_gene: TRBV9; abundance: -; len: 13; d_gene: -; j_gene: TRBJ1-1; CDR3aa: CASSLVSYTEAFF; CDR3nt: TGTGCCAGCAGCCTTGTCAGCTACACTGAAGCTTTCTTT
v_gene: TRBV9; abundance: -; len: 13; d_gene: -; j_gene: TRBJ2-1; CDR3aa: CASSVGSYNEQFF; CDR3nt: TGTGCCAGCAGCGTAGGGTCGTACAATGAGCAGTTCTTC
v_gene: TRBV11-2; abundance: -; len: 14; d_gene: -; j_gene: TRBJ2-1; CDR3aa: CASSLGGTDNEQFF; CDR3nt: TGTGCCAGCAGCTTAGGGGGTACGGACAATGAGCAGTTCTTC
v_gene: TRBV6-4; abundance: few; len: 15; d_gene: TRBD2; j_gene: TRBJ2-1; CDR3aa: CASSPGLAGDNEQFF; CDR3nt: TGTGCCAGCAGTCCAGGACTAGCGGGAGACAATGAGCAGTTCTTC
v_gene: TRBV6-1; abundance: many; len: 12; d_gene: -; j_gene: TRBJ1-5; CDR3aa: CASRDRNQPQHF; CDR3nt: TGTGCCAGCAGAGACAGGAATCAGCCCCAGCATTTT
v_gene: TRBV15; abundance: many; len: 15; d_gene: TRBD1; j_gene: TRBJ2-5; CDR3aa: CATSRTTGGLETQYF; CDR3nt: TGTGCCACCAGCAGAACTACAGGGGGCTTAGAGACCCAGTACTTC
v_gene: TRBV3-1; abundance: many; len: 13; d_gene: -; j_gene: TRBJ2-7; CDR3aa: CASSRLQVNEQYF; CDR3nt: TGTGCCAGCAGCCGCCTACAGGTAAACGAGCAGTACTTC
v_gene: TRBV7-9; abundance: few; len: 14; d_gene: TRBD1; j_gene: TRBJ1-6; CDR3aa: CASSLQGDNSPLHF; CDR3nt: TGTGCCAGCAGCTTACAGGGGGACAATTCACCCCTCCACTTT
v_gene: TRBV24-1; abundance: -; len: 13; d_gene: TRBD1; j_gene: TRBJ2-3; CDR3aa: CATRDRSTDTQYF; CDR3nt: TGTGCCACCAGGGACAGGAGCACAGATACGCAGTATTTT
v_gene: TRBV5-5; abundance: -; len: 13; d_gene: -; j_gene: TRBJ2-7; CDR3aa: CASSSGSDYEQYF; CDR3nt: TGTGCCAGCAGCTCGGGGTCAGACTACGAGCAGTACTTC
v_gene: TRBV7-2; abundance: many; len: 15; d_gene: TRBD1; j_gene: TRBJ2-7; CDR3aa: CASSRFGTGSDEQYF; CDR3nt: TGTGCCAGCAGCCGATTCGGGACAGGGTCCGACGAGCAGTACTTC
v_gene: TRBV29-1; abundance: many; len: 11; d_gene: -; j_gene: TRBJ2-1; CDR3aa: CSVDPGSGQFF; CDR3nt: TGCAGCGTTGATCCGGGTTCGGGGCAGTTCTTC
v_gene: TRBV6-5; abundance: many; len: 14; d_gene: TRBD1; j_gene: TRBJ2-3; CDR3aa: CASRQGGHTDTQYF; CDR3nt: TGTGCCAGCCGACAGGGGGGTCACACAGATACGCAGTATTTT
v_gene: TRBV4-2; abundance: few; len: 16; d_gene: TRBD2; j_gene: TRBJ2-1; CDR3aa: CASSLKWTSGSNEQFF; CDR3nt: TGTGCCAGCAGCCTTAAATGGACTAGCGGGAGTAATGAGCAGTTCTTC
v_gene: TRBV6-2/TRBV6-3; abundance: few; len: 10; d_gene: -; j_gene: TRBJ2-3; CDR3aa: CASWGDTQYF; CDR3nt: TGTGCCAGCTGGGGAGATACGCAGTATTTT
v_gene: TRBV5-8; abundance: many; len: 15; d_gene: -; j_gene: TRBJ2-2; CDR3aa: CASSLDSNPTGELFF; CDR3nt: TGTGCCAGCAGCTTGGACTCGAACCCCACCGGGGAGCTGTTTTTT
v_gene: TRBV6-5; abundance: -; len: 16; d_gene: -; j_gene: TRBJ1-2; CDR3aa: CASSYRRGDRGSGYTF; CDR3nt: TGTGCCAGCAGTTACCGTCGGGGTGACCGGGGTAGTGGCTACACCTTC
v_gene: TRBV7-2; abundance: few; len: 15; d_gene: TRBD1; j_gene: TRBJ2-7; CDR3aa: CASSQQGARGYEQYF; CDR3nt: TGTGCCAGCAGCCAGCAGGGGGCTCGGGGCTACGAGCAGTACTTC
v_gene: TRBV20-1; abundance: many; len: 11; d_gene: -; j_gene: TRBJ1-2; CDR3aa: CSANPSYGYTF; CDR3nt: TGCAGTGCTAACCCCTCCTATGGCTACACCTTC
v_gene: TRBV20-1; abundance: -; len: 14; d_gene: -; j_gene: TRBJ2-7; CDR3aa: CSARGRGVLYEQYF; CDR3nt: TGCAGTGCTAGAGGGCGCGGAGTCCTCTACGAGCAGTACTTC
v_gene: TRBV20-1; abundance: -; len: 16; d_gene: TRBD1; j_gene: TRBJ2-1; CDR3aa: CSARSPRGLGYNEQFF; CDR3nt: TGCAGTGCTAGAAGCCCCAGGGGGCTGGGGTACAATGAGCAGTTCTTC
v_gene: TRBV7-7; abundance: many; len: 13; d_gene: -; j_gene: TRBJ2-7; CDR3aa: CASSLGLNYEQYF; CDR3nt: TGTGCCAGCAGCTTAGGATTGAACTACGAGCAGTACTTC
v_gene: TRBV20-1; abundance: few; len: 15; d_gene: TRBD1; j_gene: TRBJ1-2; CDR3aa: CSARDLQGGFYGYTF; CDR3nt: TGCAGTGCTAGAGATCTGCAGGGGGGATTCTATGGCTACACCTTC
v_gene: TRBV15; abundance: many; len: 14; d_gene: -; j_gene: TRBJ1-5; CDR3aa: CATSGQGSRQPQHF; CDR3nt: TGTGCCACCAGCGGTCAGGGTTCTAGGCAGCCCCAGCATTTT
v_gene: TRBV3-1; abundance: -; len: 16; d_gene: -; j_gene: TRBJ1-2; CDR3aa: CASSQGLGVSYYGYTF; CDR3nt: TGTGCCAGCAGCCAAGGTCTGGGTGTTTCATACTATGGCTACACCTTC
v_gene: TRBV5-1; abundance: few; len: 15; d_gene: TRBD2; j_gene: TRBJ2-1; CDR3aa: CASSLDGLAGNEQFF; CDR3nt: TGCGCCAGCAGCTTGGACGGACTAGCGGGAAATGAGCAGTTCTTC
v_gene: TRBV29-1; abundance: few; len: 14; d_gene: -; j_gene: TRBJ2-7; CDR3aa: CSVEDGRGSYEQYF; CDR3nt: TGCAGCGTTGAAGATGGGAGGGGGTCCTACGAGCAGTACTTC